Given below is one TCR beta chain in context. The antigen it binds to is not known. Base qualities are not provided; no much larger clone lies one nucleotide away. Additional DNA sequences in this sample encode the identical CDR3. The V end loses 0 bases and the J end loses 0 bases, and a stretch of 4 bases separates them. The germline V gene sets CDR1 to SGDLS and CDR2 to YYNGEE. The CDR3 numbers 14 residues from cysteine through phenylalanine. The kept DNA is CDR3 alone, 42 bases in frame from the first base. The sample belongs to a study of cytomegalovirus exposure and HLA in healthy donors (TCRdb year 2017). Regarding the complete study: According to a later analysis, one platform produced both the roughly 120 validation repertoires and the 550 to 800 repertoires of the first cohort. High-throughput TCR immunosequencing, statistical association of individual TCRs with disease status, and machine learning were combined to predict cytomegalovirus infection status. The study aimed to test whether cataloging public T cell receptors could reveal signatures of past pathogen exposure. In addition to the first cohort of around 670 subjects, a separate validation cohort of 120 different subjects was used. The investigation overall reported the following: The study listed over 150 TCR beta chains as associated with cytomegalovirus. The authors suggested that the approach could potentially be generalized to other disease states and immunological phenotypes. In vitro tests confirmed that a few of the cytomegalovirus-associated TCR beta chains recognize cytomegalovirus antigens. Across donors, most TCR sequences were observed very rarely, whereas some public TCRs were present in many individuals. In both the original and validation cohorts, the classifier was reported to diagnose cytomegalovirus status with high specificity and sensitivity. A later analysis found that TCRs clustered in the first cohort also tended to co-occur in the 110 or so validation repertoires, with 90% to 95% of cluster scores above 0. A later analysis lacked HLA typing for the validation cohort, so it scored co-occurrence in that cohort across all 110 or so repertoires.

Receptor libraries were prepared by the immunoSEQ multiplex PCR assay. In the original analysis: A statistical classification framework was built for diagnosing cytomegalovirus status from the catalog of TCR beta chain sequences. TCRdb's version of the immuneACCESS table is confined to in-frame rearrangements and falls short of the full clone set. An unresolved V gene accounts for under half of the shortfall where checked; the remainder is of unknown origin. The DNA gave D and trimming, while V, J and clone size come from that table. A total of over 150,000 clones appear in this sample, roughly 80% of them only once. The biggest ten clones account for 2.5% to 3.5% of the sample. The donors were included in the validation cohort of some 110 subjects, a group kept apart from the roughly 670-subject first cohort.

Sequenced input: PBMCs. The chain employs TRBV9 and TRBJ1-5; no confident D gene assignment can be made. This TCR derives from a woman aged 18-29 years in good health and CMV-seropositive. The base sequence is TGTGCCAGCAGCGTAGACGGTAGCAATCAGCCCCAGCATTTT. Translation gives CASSVDGSNQPQHF.